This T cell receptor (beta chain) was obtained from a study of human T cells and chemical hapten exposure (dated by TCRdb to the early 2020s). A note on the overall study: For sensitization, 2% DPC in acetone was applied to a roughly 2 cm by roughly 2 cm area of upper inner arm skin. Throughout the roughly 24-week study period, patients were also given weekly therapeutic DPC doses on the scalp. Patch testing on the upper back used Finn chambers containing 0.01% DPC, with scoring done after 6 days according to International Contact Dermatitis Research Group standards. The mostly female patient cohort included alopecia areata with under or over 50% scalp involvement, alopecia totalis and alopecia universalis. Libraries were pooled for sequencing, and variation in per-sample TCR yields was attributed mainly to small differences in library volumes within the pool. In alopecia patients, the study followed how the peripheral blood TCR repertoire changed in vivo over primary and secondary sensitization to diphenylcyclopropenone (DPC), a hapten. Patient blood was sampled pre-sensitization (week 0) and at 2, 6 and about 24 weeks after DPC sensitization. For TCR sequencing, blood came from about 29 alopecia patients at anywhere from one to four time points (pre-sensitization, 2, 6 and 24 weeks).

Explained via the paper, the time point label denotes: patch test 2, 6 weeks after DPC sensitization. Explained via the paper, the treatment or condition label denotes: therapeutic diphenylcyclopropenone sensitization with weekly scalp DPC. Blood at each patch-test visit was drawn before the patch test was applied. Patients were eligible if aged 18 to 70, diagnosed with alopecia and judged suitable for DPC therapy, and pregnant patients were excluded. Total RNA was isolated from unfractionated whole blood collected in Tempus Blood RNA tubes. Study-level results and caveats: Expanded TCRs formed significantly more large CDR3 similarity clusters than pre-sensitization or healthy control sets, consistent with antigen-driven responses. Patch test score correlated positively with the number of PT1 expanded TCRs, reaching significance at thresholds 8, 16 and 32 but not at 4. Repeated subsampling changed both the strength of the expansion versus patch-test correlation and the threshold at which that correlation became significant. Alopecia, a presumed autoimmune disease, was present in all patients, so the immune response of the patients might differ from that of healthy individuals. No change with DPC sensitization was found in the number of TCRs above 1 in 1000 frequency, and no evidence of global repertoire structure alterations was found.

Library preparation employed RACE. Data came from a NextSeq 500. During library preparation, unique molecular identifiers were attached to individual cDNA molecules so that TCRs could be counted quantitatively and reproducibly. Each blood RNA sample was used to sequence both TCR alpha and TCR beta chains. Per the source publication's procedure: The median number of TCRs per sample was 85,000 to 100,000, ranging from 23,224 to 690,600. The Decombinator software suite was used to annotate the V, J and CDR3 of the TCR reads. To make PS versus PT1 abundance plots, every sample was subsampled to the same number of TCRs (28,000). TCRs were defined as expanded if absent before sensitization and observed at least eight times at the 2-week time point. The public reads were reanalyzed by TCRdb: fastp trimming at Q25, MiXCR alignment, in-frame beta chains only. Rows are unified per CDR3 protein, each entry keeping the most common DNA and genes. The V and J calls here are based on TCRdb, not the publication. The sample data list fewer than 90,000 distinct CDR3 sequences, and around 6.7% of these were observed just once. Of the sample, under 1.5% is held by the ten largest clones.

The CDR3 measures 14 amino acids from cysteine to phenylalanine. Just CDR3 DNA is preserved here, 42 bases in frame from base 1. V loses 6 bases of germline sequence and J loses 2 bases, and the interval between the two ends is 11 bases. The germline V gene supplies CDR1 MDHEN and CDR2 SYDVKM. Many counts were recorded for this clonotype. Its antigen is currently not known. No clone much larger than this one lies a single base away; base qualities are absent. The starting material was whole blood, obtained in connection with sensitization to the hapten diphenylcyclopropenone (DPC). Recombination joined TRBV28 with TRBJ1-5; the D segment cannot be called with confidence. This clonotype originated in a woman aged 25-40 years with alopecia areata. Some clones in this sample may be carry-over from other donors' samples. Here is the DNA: TGTGCCAGCAGCGTCGGAGGAGGCAATCAGCCCCAGCATTTT. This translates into CASSVGGGNQPQHF.